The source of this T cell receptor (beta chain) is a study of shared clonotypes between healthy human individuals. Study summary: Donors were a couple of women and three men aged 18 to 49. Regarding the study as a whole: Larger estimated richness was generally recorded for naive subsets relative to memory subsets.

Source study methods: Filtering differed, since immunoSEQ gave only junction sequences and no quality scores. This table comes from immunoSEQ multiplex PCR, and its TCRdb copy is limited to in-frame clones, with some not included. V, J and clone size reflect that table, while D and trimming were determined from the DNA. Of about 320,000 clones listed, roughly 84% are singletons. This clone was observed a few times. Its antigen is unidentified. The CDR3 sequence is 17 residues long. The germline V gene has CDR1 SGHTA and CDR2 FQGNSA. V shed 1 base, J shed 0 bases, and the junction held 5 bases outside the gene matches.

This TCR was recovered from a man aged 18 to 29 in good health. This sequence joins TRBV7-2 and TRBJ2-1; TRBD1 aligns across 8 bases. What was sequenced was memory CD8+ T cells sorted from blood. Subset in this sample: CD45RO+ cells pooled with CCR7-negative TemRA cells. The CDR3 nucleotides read TGTGCCAGCAGCTTAGGACAGGGGACGAGCTCCTACAATGAGCAGTTCTTC. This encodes CASSLGQGTSSYNEQFF. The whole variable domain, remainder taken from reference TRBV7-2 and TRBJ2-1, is GAGVSQSPSNKVTEKGKDVELRCDPISGHTALYWYRQSLGQGLEFLIYFQGNSAPDKSGLPSDRFSAERTGGSVSTLTIQRTQQEDSAVYLCASSLGQGTSSYNEQFFGPGTRLTVL.